What follows describes a single TCR beta chain. This clonotype was detected a few times. Its antigen is not yet known. No clone much larger than this one lies a single base away; base qualities are absent. CDR1 is given as SGHRS and CDR2 as YFSETQ, both from the germline V gene. The germline V end is reduced by 4 bases and the J end by 2 bases; junction bases left unmatched: 13. The CDR3 measures 17 amino acids from cysteine to phenylalanine. Left in the record is the CDR3 DNA by itself, 51 bases read in frame from the first base. This record belongs to a study of blood T cells in healthy people across ages (dated by TCRdb to the mid-2010s). Regarding the study in general: In model experiments, template switching captured roughly one uniquely barcoded TCR beta cDNA molecule for every two T cells. Two additional independent replicas of 1 million unique cDNA reads from the same blood draw were analyzed for two donors (one aged 18 to 30 and one aged 80 or older). The donors were divided into four age groups: young (average around 15 years), middle-aged (around 41), aged (approximately 62) and long-lived (82). Age-related changes in TCR beta repertoire diversity were measured in the study by deep sequencing normalized with unique cDNA molecular identifiers.

Donors were 39 systemically healthy Caucasian individuals from Russia aged roughly 6 to 90 years. Each donor gave 8 to 10 milliliters of peripheral blood, drawn into EDTA-treated Vacutainer tubes. Ficoll-Paque density-gradient centrifugation was used to isolate PBMCs, with at least 6.5 million per sample. Total RNA was extracted from PBMCs with Trizol reagent, with at least 5.5 micrograms obtained per sample. Naive CD45RAhigh/CD27high T cell percentages were measured by flow cytometry on a PBMC aliquot from every donor. Library preparation used 5' RACE. The run used an Illumina HiSeq 2500. The second PCR ran for roughly 7 to 12 cycles and used a J-beta primer mix along with a sample-barcoded 5' primer. A template-switch 5' adaptor carrying 12 random nucleotides introduced a unique molecular identifier onto each TCR beta cDNA molecule. At least 3 million CDR3-containing paired-end reads were obtained from each sample. The Mint cDNA synthesis kit, primed by a TRBC-specific oligonucleotide, was used to synthesize first-strand cDNA from all RNA. All cDNA was treated with uracil-DNA glycosylase and then went through a first 18-cycle PCR with the universal primers M1SS and BC2_uni_R. The study's own analysis went as follows. Normalization of each sample was performed by random selection of 1 million high-quality reads, each carrying a distinct molecular identifier. Instead of being binned into consensus sequences, reads that shared molecular identifiers were thrown out. MiTCR, run with a Q25 quality threshold and the strictest error-elimination algorithm, handled CDR3 identification, clonotype clustering and error correction. Lower-bound total TCR beta diversity was estimated with a nonparametric unseen species model using Euler transformation. Starting from the raw public reads, TCRdb applied fastp trimming at Q25, assembled clones with MiXCR and retained in-frame beta chains. Rows matching on CDR3 protein sequence are summarized as one entry with the most common DNA and genes. The authors' filters were not applied to this entry. Here the sample has more than 750,000 distinct CDR3 sequences; approximately 32% occur a single time. The ten largest clones add up to about 10% of the sample.

General conclusions and limits of the study: Because the CMV infection status of the donors was unknown, age-related changes in expanded clonotypes may potentially have been confounded. The percentage of naive T cells measured by flow cytometry correlated strongly with observed TCR beta diversity. Since profiling was done on bulk unsorted PBMCs, naive and antigen-experienced compartments could not be conclusively compared. Total diversity estimates from one million sequenced T cells were considered lower bounds and underestimates. Compared with the aged group, the long-lived group had more naive CD4+ T cells, fewer expanded clones and increased TCR diversity, suggesting age selection. As age increased, observed TCR beta diversity per million T cells dropped in a roughly linear way, and a significant reduction was already evident by age 40.

The sample was also linked to a second study, of T cells of mothers and their children. From that second study: The donors were nine systemically healthy Caucasian individuals, made up of three mothers and their six children. cDNA synthesis consumed the entire amount of extracted RNA, loaded at approximately 1.6 ug RNA in each 15 ul reaction. Sample barcodes and 2-4 random nucleotides were added via the M1S primer in the second PCR. Each mother yielded over 8.5 million TCR beta CDR3 reads and each child some 3 million reads. Thymic selection shapes the output of TCR recombination in a similar way in related and unrelated pairs, and inherited differences have a minor effect. Normalized repertoire overlap in related mother-child pairs was always slightly higher than in unrelated mother-child pairs, but the difference was never significant. Persistent microchimeric T cell clones were not detected, at a sensitivity of 95 to 100 clones per million clonotypes. The study used deep NGS to compare TCR beta repertoires of mothers and children, seeking features distinguishing related mother-child pairs from unrelated individuals. The mean age was roughly 44 +/- 4 years for the mothers and approximately 11 +/- 4 years for the children. Libraries were sequenced on Illumina HiSeq 2000 with 100+100 nt paired-end reads after adapter ligation with NEBNext reagents. Mother and child libraries were prepared a month apart and sequenced in separate runs to prevent cross-contamination. For each donor, somewhere between roughly 500,000 and 2,100,000 distinct TCR beta clonotypes were identified. Naive TCR beta clonotypes were estimated from low-frequency clonotypes matched to each donor's FACS-determined naive share, without sorting.

The V and J genes are TRBV5-1 and TRBJ2-5; 8 of the junction bases match TRBD2. The sequenced sample consisted of blood. The receptor comes from a woman aged 35 to 49 in good health. The nucleotide sequence is TGCGCCAGCAGCCCCCGGGGGAGCGGGGGACCTCAAGAGACCCAGTACTTC. This encodes CASSPRGSGGPQETQYF.